This T cell receptor (beta chain) was found in a study of identical twins. General study findings and limits: Shared out-of-frame alpha sequences (those common to twins) showed excess low generation probability.

In its sample, this clonotype was seen many times. Its antigen is currently unknown. V was cut by 5 bases and J by 1 base, with 14 bases left in between. This CDR3 has 15 residues. Germline V gene data show CDR1 as SEHNR and CDR2 as FQNEAQ (reference sequence). A universal primer site was added by template switching, and unique molecular identifiers were carried by the cDNA. Each CDR3 protein is one row after TCRdb ran MiXCR on the 5' RACE reads. The repertoire has about 100,000 distinct CDR3 sequences, around 5.5% of them found once; the top ten carry approximately 12%. V is TRBV7-9 and J is TRBJ1-1, with D perhaps TRBD1 (5 bases). Sequencing was performed on memory T cells sorted from blood. This sequence originates from a woman in her forties or fifties in good health. CDR3 bases: TGTGCCAGCAGCCGCCCCGGGACGGCGAACACTGAAGCTTTCTTT. It yields the protein CASSRPGTANTEAFF.